A selection of T cell receptor beta chains follows, all from one sample in a study of response to subunit inactivated influenza vaccine. In TCRdb, the RT-PCR reads were re-called with MiXCR into one record per CDR3 protein. The sample lists roughly 500,000 distinct CDR3 sequences; 16% were seen once. The source material was CD4+ T cells sorted from PBMCs, sampled less than 30 months after vaccination. The receptors were gathered from a man aged 50 to 75 who received an inactivated influenza vaccine. Both conserved end residues are part of each CDR3. The order of the fields is clone size, J gene, D gene, V gene, CDR3 protein, CDR3 DNA. D genes are given only for firm matches. Some rows have no size entry. The others give once, few or many, or a class for an expanded clone.

.	TRBJ2-1	.	TRBV28	CASSHRRRINEQFF	TGTGCCAGCAGTCACCGGCGCCGGATTAATGAGCAGTTCTTC
few	TRBJ2-3	.	TRBV29-1	CSVNPTTGNTDTQYF	TGCAGCGTTAATCCCACGACGGGGAACACAGATACGCAGTATTTT
many	TRBJ1-4	.	TRBV6-1	CASRGLFLNEKLFF	TGTGCCAGCAGGGGACTTTTCCTTAATGAAAAACTGTTTTTT
few	TRBJ1-6	TRBD1	TRBV12-3/TRBV12-4	CASSPGTGIHNSPLHF	TGTGCCAGCAGTCCCGGGACAGGGATTCATAATTCACCCCTCCACTTT
.	TRBJ1-2	.	TRBV7-9	CASSLKSGDYGYTF	TGTGCCAGCAGCTTAAAGTCTGGGGACTATGGCTACACCTTC
many	TRBJ2-7	TRBD2	TRBV5-1	CASSPVVGGGISYEQYF	TGCGCCAGCAGCCCGGTTGTGGGCGGGGGGATCTCCTACGAGCAGTACTTC
.	TRBJ2-1	.	TRBV4-3	CASSQELAAYNEQFF	TGCGCCAGCAGCCAAGAACTAGCCGCCTACAATGAGCAGTTCTTC
once	TRBJ2-5	.	TRBV24-1	CATSAAGTSQETQYF	TGTGCCACCAGTGCCGCAGGGACCTCCCAAGAGACCCAGTACTTC
few	TRBJ2-1	.	TRBV5-5	CASSLDRTRGYNEQFF	TGTGCCAGCAGCTTGGATCGGACACGGGGTTACAATGAGCAGTTCTTC
few	TRBJ1-2	TRBD1	TRBV20-1	CSAQLSQGEGYTF	TGCAGTGCCCAGCTAAGCCAGGGGGAGGGCTACACCTTC
.	TRBJ2-3	.	TRBV18	CASSPLPGWSGSDTQYF	TGTGCCAGCTCACCATTGCCAGGGTGGAGTGGTTCAGATACGCAGTATTTT
many	TRBJ1-2	TRBD1	TRBV29-1	CSVEDPWVQGNSRRTQWGYTF	TGCAGCGTTGAAGATCCGTGGGTACAGGGGAACTCTCGCCGCACGCAATGGGGCTACACCTTC
.	TRBJ2-7	TRBD2	TRBV3-1	CASSHAGTSRYEQYF	TGTGCCAGCAGCCATGCCGGGACTAGTAGATACGAGCAGTACTTC
many	TRBJ2-5	TRBD1	TRBV14	CASSPGQGLSETQYF	TGTGCCAGCAGTCCTGGACAGGGATTGAGCGAGACCCAGTACTTC
.	TRBJ1-1	.	TRBV7-8	CASSLGQGYSRGMNTEAFF	TGTGCCAGCAGCTTAGGTCAGGGATATTCAAGGGGCATGAACACTGAAGCTTTCTTT
few	TRBJ2-3	.	TRBV30	CAWSVPPDTQYF	TGTGCCTGGAGTGTACCCCCAGATACGCAGTATTTT
.	TRBJ2-7	TRBD2	TRBV9	CASSVGPSGRSYEQYF	TGTGCCAGCAGCGTAGGGCCTAGCGGGAGGTCGTACGAGCAGTACTTC